This T cell receptor (beta chain) was sequenced for a study of blood T cell repertoires in COVID-19. Study information: From the United States, Italy and Spain came samples of acute and convalescent COVID-19. From T cells, B-cell-depleted T cells, or PBMCs came the material, which was cDNA or gDNA.

Looked up from germline, CDR1 is MDHEN and CDR2 is SYDVKM. The CDR3 totals 13 residues. Deletions cut 8 bases from V and 6 bases from J, with 17 bases between. This clone was found once. The method was immunoSEQ multiplex PCR; TCRdb's version includes in-frame clones alone and lacks a portion of them. The sample shows some 160,000 clones, 83% of them seen only once. V is TRBV28 and J is TRBJ2-7; perhaps TRBD1 as D (6 bases). The TCR comes from a human donor in a cohort sampled during active COVID-19. The sample consisted of peripheral blood. This CDR3 reads CASGGQPLGEQYF. The DNA for the CDR3 is TGTGCCAGCGGCGGACAGCCCCTCGGCGAGCAGTACTTC.